Listed below are T cell receptor beta chains from one sample, sequenced in a study of cytomegalovirus exposure and HLA in healthy donors. Here immunoSEQ multiplex PCR was the method, and the copy in TCRdb shows in-frame clones only, minus some. Of more than 85,000 clones listed, about four fifths were seen once; the top ten hold approximately 2%. Specimen: PBMCs. All receptors derive from a man aged 30 to 45 in good health and CMV-seronegative. The CDR3 runs from the conserved cysteine through the conserved F or W. The order of the fields is J gene, V gene, CDR3 length, CDR3 protein.

>TRBJ2-5|TRBV7-6|14
CASIASGGRETQYF
>TRBJ1-5|TRBV15|13
CATLDREGQPQHF
>TRBJ1-1|TRBV11-2|14
CASSLVPGSPEAFF
>TRBJ2-7|TRBV10-2|16
CASSDLAGTNSYEQYF
>TRBJ2-5|TRBV6-6|12
CASKSGDETQYF
>TRBJ1-2|TRBV5-4|13
CASSLFVGGGYTF
>TRBJ2-1|TRBV5-1|15
CASSPGQGSYNEQFF
>TRBJ2-1|TRBV6-5|13
CASSRGLANEQFF
>TRBJ2-3|TRBV27|16
CASSPGTSAHTDTQYF
>TRBJ2-2|TRBV7-8|18
CASSLAGRGPLNTGELFF
>TRBJ1-1|TRBV10-3|14
CAISKGEGPLGAFF
>TRBJ1-5|TRBV14|13
CASSQDLGQPQHF
>TRBJ2-2|TRBV7-7|16
CASSYGTGGDTGELFF
>TRBJ2-2|TRBV7-2|16
CASSPTSGANTGELFF
>TRBJ1-1|TRBV5-1|14
CASSLSGRNTEAFF
>TRBJ1-2|TRBV28|14
CASSFTGGNYGYTF
>TRBJ1-5|TRBV7-8|14
CASSLTGVRQPQHF
>TRBJ1-2|TRBV6-4|13
CASSVRAGYGYTF
>.|TRBV7-8|16
CASSLPIERQGAEQYF
>TRBJ1-1|TRBV19|16
CASSIGGGARNDEAFF
>TRBJ2-1|TRBV30|13
CAWSSGGAAEQFF
>TRBJ1-1|TRBV7-2|14
CASSLARGDVEAFF
>TRBJ2-2|TRBV6-6|14
CASSSGGRGGELFF
>TRBJ2-1|TRBV5-4|16
CASSASGRGSTREQFF
>TRBJ2-2|TRBV4-1|15
CASSPETGGTGELFF
>TRBJ2-7|TRBV11-2|13
CASSSDRQHEQYF
>TRBJ2-1|TRBV5-6|14
CASSLPTGVHEQFF
>TRBJ2-7|TRBV18|11
CASSPGDEQYF
>TRBJ1-4|TRBV2|14
CASSAGQAEEKLFF
>TRBJ1-5|TRBV19|14
CASSPDSFGQPQHF
>TRBJ2-3|TRBV4-3|16
CASSQVGEGSGVTQYF
>TRBJ2-1|TRBV28|14
CASTLGGSYNEQFF
>TRBJ2-2|TRBV29-1|17
CSPDGLAGGPGTGELFF
>TRBJ2-7|TRBV4-3|15
CASSQGGSGAREQYF
>TRBJ1-5|TRBV27|13
CAVGRGMDQPQHF
>TRBJ2-7|TRBV9|13
CASSVGGGNEQYF
>TRBJ2-3|TRBV7-9|16
CASSTTGVGWTDTQYF
>TRBJ2-5|TRBV7-9|14
CASSPASGSGAQYF
>TRBJ2-7|TRBV11-1|14
CASSMGLASYEQYF
>TRBJ1-5|TRBV27|14
CASSLGGAGQPQHF
>TRBJ1-6|TRBV6-5|15
CASSYSAGWNSPLHF
>TRBJ2-3|TRBV7-2|17
CASSLAPGLAGADTQYF
>TRBJ1-1|TRBV13|13
CASSPAGATEAFF
>TRBJ1-2|TRBV5-8|13
CASSMGPGSGYTF
>TRBJ2-3|TRBV6-6|13
CASTGGPTDTQYF
>TRBJ2-1|TRBV9|16
CASSVVVASGGNEQFF
>TRBJ2-5|TRBV5-6|14
CASSLTGVQETQYF
>TRBJ2-3|TRBV5-1|16
CASSPGTSGDTDTQYF
>TRBJ2-5|TRBV28|15
CASSFPAGGAETQYF
>TRBJ2-7|TRBV7-8|15
CASSLLRGDGYEQYF
>TRBJ1-3|TRBV27|14
CASSFRGAGNTIYF
>TRBJ2-7|TRBV7-3|16
CASSPTPIGRGDEQYF
>TRBJ2-1|TRBV4-1|16
CASSDTDSPIYNEQFF
>TRBJ2-7|TRBV14|13
CASSQYRGSSQYF
>TRBJ2-4|TRBV5-4|15
CASSLGREARFIQYF
>TRBJ2-7|TRBV30|14
CAWSGVRLQDEQYF
>TRBJ2-3|TRBV6-1|18
CASSVARYWTEATDTQYF